Only one count was recorded for the clone carrying this T cell receptor (beta chain). Its antigen is as yet unknown. The authors split each subset's genomic DNA evenly across several immunoSEQ plates. Unsorted PBMC replicate PCRs drew on 300 ng DNA, representing some 28,000 T cell genomes. The protocol was immunoSEQ multiplex PCR, while the TCRdb copy is restricted to in-frame clones and leaves out a portion. Of around 440,000 clones listed, 77% are singletons. The sample belongs to a study of shared clonotypes between healthy human individuals. V was trimmed by 7 bases and J by 4 bases, leaving 19 bases between them. The germline V gene encodes CDR1 MDHEN and CDR2 SYDVKM. This CDR3 has 15 amino acids. Points from the study as a whole: In having few donors, the study represented limited genetic and exposure-history diversity.

Sequencing was performed on PBMCs. The chain joins TRBV28 to TRBJ2-5; tentative D call: TRBD2 (7 bases). This sequence was found in a woman aged 40 to 50 in good health. Some clones in this sample may be carry-over from other donors' samples. The DNA for the CDR3 is TGTGCCAGCACCATCCCACGAGGGGGGGGAGAGACCCAGTACTTC. Protein: CASTIPRGGGETQYF.